This is a list of T cell receptor beta chains from one sample in a study of blood T cell repertoires in COVID-19. Data came from immunoSEQ multiplex PCR; TCRdb stores just in-frame clones and leaves some out. The sample holds 200,000 to 250,000 clones; just over 85% are singletons and the top ten take approximately 1.5%. The sample taken for sequencing was peripheral blood. The receptors shown here come from a man in his late teens or twenties with active or convalescent COVID-19. CDR3s include the opening cysteine and the closing phenylalanine or tryptophan. D genes are given only for firm matches. The listing skips clone size in some rows; elsewhere it reads once, few, many or a size class.

V gene	clone size	CDR3 length	D gene	J gene	CDR3 DNA	CDR3 protein
TRBV7-2	NA	13	NA	TRBJ2-2	TGTGCCAGCAGCGCCAGGGCCCCCGGGGAGCTGTTTTTT	CASSARAPGELFF
TRBV5-4	NA	13	NA	TRBJ2-3	TGTGCCAGCACGGGGACTAGCACAGATACGCAGTATTTT	CASTGTSTDTQYF
TRBV7-2	NA	16	NA	TRBJ2-6	TGTGCCAGCAGCTTAGAAGGGGTCTCTGGGGCCAACGTCCTGACTTTC	CASSLEGVSGANVLTF
TRBV28	NA	15	TRBD1	TRBJ1-3	TGTGCCAGCAGCCGGACAGGGGGCGCCGGAAACACCATATATTTT	CASSRTGGAGNTIYF
TRBV19	NA	11	NA	TRBJ2-1	TGTGCCAGTAGACTAGGCAATGAGCAGTTCTTC	CASRLGNEQFF
TRBV10-3	NA	14	NA	TRBJ2-7	TGTGCCATCAGTAACTATTCACTCTCCTACGAGCAGTACTTC	CAISNYSLSYEQYF
TRBV7-9	NA	15	TRBD2	TRBJ2-7	TGTGCCAGCAGTCATACTAGCGGCCGCTCCTACGAGCAGTACTTC	CASSHTSGRSYEQYF
TRBV29-1	NA	13	NA	TRBJ2-7	TGCAGCGTTGAGTCCAGGGTGGGCTACGAGCAGTACTTC	CSVESRVGYEQYF
TRBV9	NA	14	TRBD2	TRBJ2-1	TGTGCCAGCAGCGTAGGTAGCGGGAGCCAGGAGCAGTTCTTC	CASSVGSGSQEQFF
TRBV5-1	many	17	NA	TRBJ2-2	TGCGCCAGCAGCCGAAAGACATATTTTTCCGACACCGGGGAGCTGTTTTTT	CASSRKTYFSDTGELFF
TRBV11-1	NA	15	TRBD1	TRBJ2-7	TGTGCCAGCAGCGCGGGACAGGGCGCATTCTACGAGCAGTACTTC	CASSAGQGAFYEQYF
TRBV6-5	NA	16	TRBD2	TRBJ2-7	TGTGCCAGCAGTTTCCGGACTAGCGGGAACCCCTCCGAGCAGTACTTC	CASSFRTSGNPSEQYF
TRBV5-8	NA	12	NA	TRBJ2-1	TGTGCCAGCAGAGACGACAAAGCCGAGCAGTTCTTC	CASRDDKAEQFF
TRBV12-5	once	12	NA	TRBJ1-1	TGTGCTAGTGGTTTGGCAGGGATGAAAGCTTTCTTT	CASGLAGMKAFF
TRBV27	NA	17	TRBD2	TRBJ2-7	TGTGCCAGCAGTTCCGACCGACTAGCGCCAAGATCCTACGAGCAGTACTTC	CASSSDRLAPRSYEQYF
TRBV6-5	once	14	NA	TRBJ1-2	TGTGCCAGCAGTCGGGGAGGTAATTGGTATGGCTACACCTTC	CASSRGGNWYGYTF
TRBV7-6	NA	17	TRBD2	TRBJ2-1	TGTGCCAGCAGCTCGAGGACTAGCGGGAGTTCCTACAATGAGCAGTTCTTC	CASSSRTSGSSYNEQFF
TRBV9	NA	15	NA	TRBJ1-6	TGTGCCAGCAGCGTAGTCGGCGGGGACGCCTCACCCCTCCACTTT	CASSVVGGDASPLHF
TRBV4-3	NA	16	TRBD1	TRBJ2-1	TGCGCCAGCAGCCCCGACTCCGGGACAGCCTACAATGAGCAGTTCTTC	CASSPDSGTAYNEQFF
TRBV5-1	NA	13	NA	TRBJ1-1	TGCGCCAGCACCTCACAGCCGAACACTGAAGCTTTCTTT	CASTSQPNTEAFF
TRBV5-1	NA	15	NA	TRBJ2-5	TGCGCCAGCAGCACCGGGACCTCGGGGGTCGAGACCCAGTACTTC	CASSTGTSGVETQYF
TRBV11-2	NA	16	TRBD2	TRBJ2-3	TGTGCCAGCAGCTTAGGGTCTAGCGGGGGGAAAGATACGCAGTATTTT	CASSLGSSGGKDTQYF
TRBV21-1	NA	17	NA	TRBJ2-1	TGTGCCAGCAGCGACCAGATGACTAGCGGGACTTACAATGAGCAGTTCTTC	CASSDQMTSGTYNEQFF
TRBV14	NA	17	TRBD2	TRBJ2-3	TGTGCCAGCAGCCCCTATCGGACTAGCGGGAGCTCAGATACGCAGTATTTT	CASSPYRTSGSSDTQYF
TRBV19	NA	12	NA	TRBJ2-4	TGTGCCAGTACGGGAGCCAAAAACATTCAGTACTTC	CASTGAKNIQYF